A selection of T cell receptor beta chains follows, all from one sample in a study of T-cell memory formation after mild COVID-19. TCRdb processed the 5' RACE reads anew with MiXCR; each CDR3 protein has one entry. The profile shows around 420,000 distinct CDR3 sequences, 24% of them singletons. Specimen: PBMCs or a T cell subset sorted from them (not recorded which). These receptors were taken from an adult woman who had mild COVID-19 (a few samples of this study predate the infection). Cell type and time point are not known. The CDR3 runs from the conserved cysteine through the conserved F or W. The order of the fields is V gene, clone size, J gene, CDR3 length, D gene, CDR3 DNA, CDR3 protein. D genes are given only for firm matches. The size field is filled for only some rows; it gives once, few, many or a size class.

TRBV2,few,TRBJ1-5,14,-,TGTGCCAGCATCCTAGACAGACGCAATCAGCCCCAGCATTTT,CASILDRRNQPQHF
TRBV7-9,few,TRBJ2-3,15,-,TGTGCCAGCAGTCTCCGGACGGTTAGCACAGATACGCAGTATTTT,CASSLRTVSTDTQYF
TRBV6-2/TRBV6-3,few,TRBJ2-1,15,-,TGTGCCAGCAGTTGGGGGTTGGGTTCCGGGGGTGAGCAGTTCTTC,CASSWGLGSGGEQFF
TRBV7-3,-,TRBJ2-2,13,-,TGTGCCAGCAGTCCCGGCAAGACCGGGGAGCTGTTTTTT,CASSPGKTGELFF
TRBV7-6,few,TRBJ2-3,15,-,TGTGCCAGCAGCTTAGGAGGGATTAGCACAGATACGCAGTATTTT,CASSLGGISTDTQYF
TRBV11-3,-,TRBJ2-1,15,-,TGTGCCAGCAGCCCGATGGGTGGCTCCTACAATGAGCAGTTCTTC,CASSPMGGSYNEQFF
TRBV9,few,TRBJ1-6,14,-,TGTGCCAGCAGCTCACAGGGTAACGGTTCACCCCTCCACTTT,CASSSQGNGSPLHF
TRBV7-9,-,TRBJ1-3,19,TRBD1,TGTGCCAGCAGCTCGAACCGGGACAGGGCCCTCCGCTCTGGAAACACCATATATTTT,CASSSNRDRALRSGNTIYF
TRBV2,-,TRBJ1-5,14,-,TGTGCCAGCAGAGGTGACAGTAGCAATCAGCCCCAGCATTTT,CASRGDSSNQPQHF
TRBV5-1,-,TRBJ1-1,17,TRBD1,TGCGCCAGCAGCCCGTGGGACAGCCCCGCCTTGAACACTGAAGCTTTCTTT,CASSPWDSPALNTEAFF
TRBV6-5,few,TRBJ1-1,13,-,TGTGCCAGCAGTAACTTTAGGGACACTGAAGCTTTCTTT,CASSNFRDTEAFF
TRBV5-6,many,TRBJ2-3,16,TRBD1,TGTGCCAGCAGCTTGTACGAAGGACAGGGACGGAATACGCAGTATTTT,CASSLYEGQGRNTQYF
TRBV4-3,few,TRBJ2-3,15,-,TGCGCCAGCAGCCAAGATCGGCACGGGCGGGGTACGCAGTATTTT,CASSQDRHGRGTQYF
TRBV6-5,few,TRBJ2-7,13,-,TGTGCCAGCAGTTACCCCCACGGGTACGAGCAGTACTTC,CASSYPHGYEQYF
TRBV5-1,-,TRBJ2-6,18,TRBD1,TGCGCCAGCAGCCCCACTACAGGGGGAGGACCTGGGGCCAACGTCCTGACTTTC,CASSPTTGGGPGANVLTF
TRBV7-8,once,TRBJ2-7,14,TRBD1,TGTGCCAGCAGCTTTCCGGGACAGGGGGCCGAGCAGTACTTC,CASSFPGQGAEQYF
TRBV7-9,few,TRBJ2-3,17,-,TGTGCCAGCAGCCCCGGTTTTCTACACGATGGCACAGATACGCAGTATTTT,CASSPGFLHDGTDTQYF
TRBV12-3/TRBV12-4,few,TRBJ2-3,14,TRBD2,TGTGCCAGCAGTTTATTCCGGGGGGCAGATACGCAGTATTTT,CASSLFRGADTQYF
TRBV5-1,-,TRBJ2-7,14,TRBD1,TGCGCCAGCAGCACACGGACAGGATACTACGAGCAGTACTTC,CASSTRTGYYEQYF
TRBV10-3,-,TRBJ1-6,14,-,TGTGCCATCAGCCAAGACCCATCCTTGGGGCCCCTCCACTTT,CAISQDPSLGPLHF
TRBV19,-,TRBJ1-1,15,-,TGTGCCAGTAGGGGCGGACAAGAAGGGAACACTGAAGCTTTCTTT,CASRGGQEGNTEAFF
TRBV7-8,few,TRBJ2-2,18,TRBD1,TGTGCCAGCAGCTTAGGGTTTGGGGGACAGGAGGGGACCGGGGAGCTGTTTTTT,CASSLGFGGQEGTGELFF
TRBV7-6,few,TRBJ2-7,15,-,TGTGCCAGCAGCTTAGAAGGGGGGCAGTCCTACGAGCAGTACTTC,CASSLEGGQSYEQYF
TRBV29-1,few,TRBJ2-2,16,-,TGCAGCGTTCGGCTTGACTACCAGTACAACACCGGGGAGCTGTTTTTT,CSVRLDYQYNTGELFF
TRBV10-3,many,TRBJ2-5,14,-,TGTGCCATCAGTGTGGGGGGTCCCCAAGAGACCCAGTACTTC,CAISVGGPQETQYF
TRBV11-2,many,TRBJ1-3,16,-,TGTGCCAGCAGCAAACAGACAGGCTCCTCTGGAAACACCATATATTTT,CASSKQTGSSGNTIYF
TRBV30,-,TRBJ1-1,12,-,TGTGCCTGTACAGGGATGAACACTGAAGCTTTCTTT,CACTGMNTEAFF
TRBV20-1,few,TRBJ2-7,16,TRBD2,TGCAGTGCTCCCGACCATAAGGGAGGGGCCTCCTACGAGCAGTACTTC,CSAPDHKGGASYEQYF
TRBV7-2,few,TRBJ2-4,14,-,TGTGCCAGCAGCTTTGGTCCAGTCGGAAACATTCAGTACTTC,CASSFGPVGNIQYF
TRBV4-3,few,TRBJ2-1,12,-,TGCGCCAGCAGCCAAGATCGTGGTTGGCAGTTCTTC,CASSQDRGWQFF
TRBV18,-,TRBJ2-1,12,-,TGTGCCAGCTCACCAGTGGGAAATGAGCAGTTCTTC,CASSPVGNEQFF
TRBV12-5,-,TRBJ2-7,12,-,TGTGCTAGTGGTTTGGCTTACTACGAGCAGTACTTC,CASGLAYYEQYF
TRBV5-1,many,TRBJ2-7,12,-,TGCGCCAGCAGCTTGGGACTCTACGAGCAGTACTTC,CASSLGLYEQYF
TRBV5-6,few,TRBJ1-1,15,-,TGTGCCAGCAGCTTGCGAGTGGGGGCCAGGACTGAAGCTTTCTTT,CASSLRVGARTEAFF
TRBV12-3/TRBV12-4,many,TRBJ2-7,16,-,TGTGCCAGCAGTCATCTTGGCTGGGGCAGGCTCTACGAGCAGTACTTC,CASSHLGWGRLYEQYF
TRBV19,-,TRBJ2-7,14,-,TGTGCCAGTAGTACCCCCGGACATCCCTACGAGCAGTACTTC,CASSTPGHPYEQYF
TRBV4-2,-,TRBJ2-7,15,-,TGTGCCAGCAGCCAAGCGGTGGGTCCCCTCTACGAGCAGTACTTC,CASSQAVGPLYEQYF
TRBV7-9,few,TRBJ2-1,13,TRBD2,TGTGCCAGCAGCGCTAGCGGGAGGGGTGAGCAGTTCTTC,CASSASGRGEQFF
TRBV15,few,TRBJ2-5,16,-,TGTGCCACCAGCAGAGCGGCTATCCCTGGCGGGGAGACCCAGTACTTC,CATSRAAIPGGETQYF
TRBV30,few,TRBJ1-6,14,TRBD1,TGTGCCTGGAGTGGGACAGGGGGTGCCTCACCCCTCCACTTT,CAWSGTGGASPLHF
TRBV6-5,-,TRBJ2-5,13,TRBD1,TGTGCCAGCAGCAATACTCGACAGGGCGACCAGTACTTC,CASSNTRQGDQYF
TRBV6-5,once,TRBJ2-7,14,-,TGTGCCAGCAGTCCCGACAGTTCCCTCTACGAGCAGTACTTC,CASSPDSSLYEQYF
TRBV27,-,TRBJ2-7,14,TRBD1,TGTGCCAGCAGGGGACAGGGTGAAGCCTACGAGCAGTACTTC,CASRGQGEAYEQYF
TRBV5-1,-,TRBJ2-7,15,-,TGCGCCAGCAGTGAGACATCCGGGGTATCGTCCGTGCAGTACTTC,CASSETSGVSSVQYF
TRBV7-9,-,TRBJ2-2,14,-,TGTGCCAGCAATCTCACCCCGCTACCTGGGGAGCTGTTTTTT,CASNLTPLPGELFF
TRBV18,once,TRBJ2-1,15,TRBD1,TGTGCCAGCTCACCCGCCGGGACAGTGCTCAATGAGCAGTTCTTC,CASSPAGTVLNEQFF
TRBV10-3,-,TRBJ2-4,16,TRBD1,TGTGCCATCAGTGGAGACAGGGATGGAGCCAAAAACATTCAGTACTTC,CAISGDRDGAKNIQYF